These T cell receptor beta chains were read from a single sample in a study of T cell repertoires in cytomegalovirus infection. TCRdb fed the reads into MiXCR, producing one record per CDR3 protein. The sample shows about 890,000 distinct CDR3 sequences, 30% to 40% of them seen only once. These TCRs' antigens remain unknown. The sequences come from cultured CD8+ T cells from PBMCs, collected from culture after CMV antigen stimulation. All receptors derive from a human donor in good health (CMV status not recorded). Some clones in this sample may be carry-over from other donors' samples. Each CDR3 is given with its conserved first and last residue.

V gene: TRBV6-6
J gene: TRBJ1-1
CDR3 protein: CASSYSGGPSLNTEAFF

V gene: TRBV6-5
J gene: TRBJ2-2
CDR3 protein: CASSYFSGGAPLTGELFF

V gene: TRBV5-6
J gene: TRBJ2-1
CDR3 protein: CASSWGTSRYNEQFF

V gene: TRBV7-9
J gene: TRBJ2-1
CDR3 protein: CASSLKGHTVLDWDF

V gene: TRBV9
J gene: TRBJ2-3
CDR3 protein: CASSPGGGPDTQYF

V gene: TRBV7-9
J gene: TRBJ2-3
CDR3 protein: CASSLGLAGEDTQYF

V gene: TRBV6-6
J gene: TRBJ1-2
CDR3 protein: CASSYSREHLYGYTF

V gene: TRBV7-9
J gene: TRBJ2-2
CDR3 protein: CASSLVLRANTGELFF

V gene: TRBV27
J gene: TRBJ2-2
CDR3 protein: CASMVGFGTGELFF

V gene: TRBV10-3
J gene: TRBJ1-1
CDR3 protein: CAISDRGTTEAFF

V gene: TRBV7-9
J gene: TRBJ2-5
CDR3 protein: CASSTNGETQYF

V gene: TRBV6-1
J gene: TRBJ2-1
CDR3 protein: CASTPLGTSGGGLYNEQFF

V gene: TRBV7-9
J gene: TRBJ1-2
CDR3 protein: CASSPGGVVFGYTF

V gene: TRBV7-6
J gene: TRBJ2-4
CDR3 protein: CASSLTGGGSKNIQYF

V gene: TRBV20-1
J gene: TRBJ1-1
CDR3 protein: CSAGTDLGTEAFF

V gene: TRBV20-1
J gene: TRBJ2-6
CDR3 protein: CSARAWGGGSSGANVLTF

V gene: TRBV7-2
J gene: TRBJ1-4
CDR3 protein: CASSLVPEVEKLFF

V gene: TRBV11-2
J gene: TRBJ2-7
CDR3 protein: CASSLDWVRGYEQYF

V gene: TRBV27
J gene: TRBJ2-3
CDR3 protein: CALLPSTDTQYF

V gene: TRBV7-9
J gene: TRBJ1-2
CDR3 protein: CASSLESGDGYTF

V gene: TRBV28
J gene: TRBJ2-1
CDR3 protein: CASSLLRGQSNEQFF

V gene: TRBV19
J gene: TRBJ1-1
CDR3 protein: CASSIQITTTEAFF

V gene: TRBV6-6
J gene: TRBJ2-1
CDR3 protein: CASSPPGLAGSSNDNEQFF

V gene: TRBV28
J gene: TRBJ1-2
CDR3 protein: CASSFSQTGSGGYTF

V gene: TRBV4-1
J gene: TRBJ1-1
CDR3 protein: CASSRAGTQNTEAFF

V gene: TRBV19
J gene: TRBJ2-2
CDR3 protein: CASSTYSNTGELFF

V gene: TRBV6-6
J gene: TRBJ2-1
CDR3 protein: CASSDLRDRGGNEQFF

V gene: TRBV7-9
J gene: TRBJ2-3
CDR3 protein: CASSPGQFSTDTQYF

V gene: TRBV6-2/TRBV6-3
J gene: TRBJ2-1
CDR3 protein: CASSSLAGRKSEQFF

V gene: TRBV27
J gene: TRBJ2-3
CDR3 protein: CASSLWWGDSSTDTQYF

V gene: TRBV5-1
J gene: TRBJ1-6
CDR3 protein: CASSEGTGDSPLHF

V gene: TRBV9
J gene: TRBJ1-2
CDR3 protein: CASSVGCLGGCGYTF

V gene: TRBV6-1
J gene: TRBJ2-1
CDR3 protein: CATLSLRGEQFF

V gene: TRBV13
J gene: TRBJ2-2
CDR3 protein: CASSLGGAASGELFF

V gene: TRBV10-1
J gene: TRBJ2-3
CDR3 protein: CASSLNPGAKVTDTQYF

V gene: TRBV7-6
J gene: TRBJ2-2
CDR3 protein: CASSSLVGGDTGELFF

V gene: TRBV18
J gene: TRBJ2-3
CDR3 protein: CASSVLWAGGATDTQYF

V gene: TRBV24-1
J gene: TRBJ2-1
CDR3 protein: CATSAPSSYNEQFF

V gene: TRBV7-2
J gene: TRBJ2-3
CDR3 protein: CASSLNAGAATDTQYF

V gene: TRBV6-1
J gene: TRBJ2-3
CDR3 protein: CASEGLAGDRTDTQYF

V gene: TRBV7-9
J gene: TRBJ1-2
CDR3 protein: CASLGRQIDGYTF

V gene: TRBV7-1
J gene: TRBJ2-3
CDR3 protein: CVSIQGTSTDTQYF

V gene: TRBV7-8
J gene: TRBJ2-3
CDR3 protein: CASSFAPGLAGGQPNTQYF

V gene: TRBV6-1
J gene: TRBJ2-2
CDR3 protein: CASWPGGGNGELFF

V gene: TRBV10-3
J gene: TRBJ1-2
CDR3 protein: CAIRTETGGNYGYTF

V gene: TRBV27
J gene: TRBJ2-5
CDR3 protein: CASSPDTGATPLGETQYF

V gene: TRBV12-5
J gene: TRBJ2-7
CDR3 protein: CASTPGQVYKQYF